This TCR beta chain was sequenced for a study of T cells in Graves' hyperthyroidism and ophthalmopathy. CDR3 length: 15 residues. Germline trimming cut 8 bases from V and 2 bases from J; bases unmatched to any gene: 4. The germline gives CDR1 WNHNN, CDR2 SYGVQD (reference sequence). Amplification of TCR beta CDR3 regions used RNA as the template. The HTBI set primed first-round TCR CDR3 RT-PCR. MiXCR, applied by TCRdb to the multiplex PCR reads, yields one record per CDR3 protein. The table records around 300,000 distinct CDR3 sequences, approximately 13% of them present only once. The sequenced sample consisted of blood. This TCR came from a middle-aged woman with Graves' ophthalmopathy. V is TRBV10-1 and J is TRBJ2-2, with 11 bases fitting TRBD2. The CDR3 DNA is TGCGCCAGCTCAGGGACTAGCGGAAACACCGGGGAGCTGTTTTTT. This translates into CASSGTSGNTGELFF.